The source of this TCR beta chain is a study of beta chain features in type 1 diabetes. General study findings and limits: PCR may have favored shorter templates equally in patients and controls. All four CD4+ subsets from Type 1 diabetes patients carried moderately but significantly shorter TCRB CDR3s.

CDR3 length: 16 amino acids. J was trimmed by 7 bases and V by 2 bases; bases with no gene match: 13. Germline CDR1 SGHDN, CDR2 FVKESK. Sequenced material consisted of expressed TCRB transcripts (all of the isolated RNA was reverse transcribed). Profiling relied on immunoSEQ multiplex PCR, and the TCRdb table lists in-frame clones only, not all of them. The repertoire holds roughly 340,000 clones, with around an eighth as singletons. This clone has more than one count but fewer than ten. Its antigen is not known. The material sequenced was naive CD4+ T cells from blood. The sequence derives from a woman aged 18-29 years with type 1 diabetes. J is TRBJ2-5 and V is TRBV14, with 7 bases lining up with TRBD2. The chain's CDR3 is CASSQRGGAGVMTQYF. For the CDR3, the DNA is TGTGCCAGCAGCCAACGTGGAGGCGCGGGAGTAATGACCCAGTACTTC.